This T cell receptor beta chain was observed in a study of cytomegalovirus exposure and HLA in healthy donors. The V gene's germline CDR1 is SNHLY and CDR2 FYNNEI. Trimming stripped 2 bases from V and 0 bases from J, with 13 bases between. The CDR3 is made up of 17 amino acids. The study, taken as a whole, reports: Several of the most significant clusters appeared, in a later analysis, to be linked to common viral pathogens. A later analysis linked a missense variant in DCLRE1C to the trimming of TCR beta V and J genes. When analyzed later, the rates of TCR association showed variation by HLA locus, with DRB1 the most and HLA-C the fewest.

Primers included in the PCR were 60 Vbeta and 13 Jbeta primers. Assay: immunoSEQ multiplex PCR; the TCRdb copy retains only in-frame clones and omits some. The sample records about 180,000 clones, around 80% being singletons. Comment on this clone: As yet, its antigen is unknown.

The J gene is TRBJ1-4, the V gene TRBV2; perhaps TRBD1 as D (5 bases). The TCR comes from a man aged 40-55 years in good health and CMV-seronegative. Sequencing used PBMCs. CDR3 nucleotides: TGTGCCAGCAGTGAACGGGGGACGTTCGCAACTAATGAAAAACTGTTTTTT. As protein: CASSERGTFATNEKLFF.